This TCR beta chain came from a study of T cell responses to AZD1222 COVID-19 vaccine. Sequencing was performed with immunoSEQ multiplex PCR; in TCRdb, only in-frame clones are kept and a portion is missing. The sample consists of more than 95,000 clones, about 87% of them appearing once. Study observations and caveats: With two AZD1222 doses given, Spike-specific TCR breadth and depth both rose. None of the repertoires were sampled until the peak T cell response had passed.

The CDR3 spans 13 residues. The V end was cut by 1 base, the J end by 5 bases, with 9 bases between. In germline, CDR1 is SGHRS, CDR2 YFSETQ. About this clone: Its antigen is unknown.

Sample: peripheral blood, taken on day 0 of AZD1222 vaccination. The genes are TRBV5-1 and TRBJ1-1; no definite D call. This TCR derives from an adult in good health. The CDR3 nucleotides are TGCGCCAGCAGCTTGTACGGGTTAACTGAAGCTTTCTTT. It yields the protein CASSLYGLTEAFF.